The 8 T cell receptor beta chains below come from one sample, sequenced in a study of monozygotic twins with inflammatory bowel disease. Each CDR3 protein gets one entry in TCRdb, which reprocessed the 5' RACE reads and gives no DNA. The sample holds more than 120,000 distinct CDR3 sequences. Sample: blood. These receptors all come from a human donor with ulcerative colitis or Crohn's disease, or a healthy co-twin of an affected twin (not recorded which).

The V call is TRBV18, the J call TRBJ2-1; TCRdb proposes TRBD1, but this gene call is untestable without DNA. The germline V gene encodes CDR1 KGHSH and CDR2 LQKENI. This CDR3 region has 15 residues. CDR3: CASSPPGQGLHEQFF.

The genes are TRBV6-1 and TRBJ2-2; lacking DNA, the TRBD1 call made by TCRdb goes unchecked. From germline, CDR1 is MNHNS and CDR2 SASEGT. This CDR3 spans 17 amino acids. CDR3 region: CASNQAGGPWNTGELFF.

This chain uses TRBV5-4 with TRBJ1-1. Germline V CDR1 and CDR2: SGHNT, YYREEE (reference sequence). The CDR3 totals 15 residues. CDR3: CASSLVSSGNAEAFF.

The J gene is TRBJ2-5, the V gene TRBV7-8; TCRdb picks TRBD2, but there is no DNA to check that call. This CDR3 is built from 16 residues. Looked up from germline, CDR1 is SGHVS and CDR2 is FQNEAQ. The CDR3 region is CASSLEGVVAQETQYF. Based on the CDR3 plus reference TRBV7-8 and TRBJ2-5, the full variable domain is GAGVSQSPRYKVAKRGQDVALRCDPISGHVSLFWYQQALGQGPEFLTYFQNEAQLDKSGLPSDRFFAERPEGSVSTLKIQRTQQEDSAVYLCASSLEGVVAQETQYFGPGTRLLVL.

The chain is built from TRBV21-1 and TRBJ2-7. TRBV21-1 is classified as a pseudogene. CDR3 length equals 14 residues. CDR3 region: CASSQRVDVYEQYF.

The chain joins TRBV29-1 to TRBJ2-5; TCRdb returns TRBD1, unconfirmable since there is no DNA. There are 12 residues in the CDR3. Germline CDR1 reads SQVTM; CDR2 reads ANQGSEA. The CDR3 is CSAINPGETQYF. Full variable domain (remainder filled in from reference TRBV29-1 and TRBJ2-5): SAVISQKPSRDICQRGTSLTIQCQVDSQVTMMFWYRQQPGQSLTLIATANQGSEATYESGFVIDKFPISRPNLTFSTLTVSNMSPEDSSIYLCSAINPGETQYFGPGTRLLVL.

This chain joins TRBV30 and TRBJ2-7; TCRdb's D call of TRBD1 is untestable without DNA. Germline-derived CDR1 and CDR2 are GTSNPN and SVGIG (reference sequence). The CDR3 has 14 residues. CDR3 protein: CAWSVGGQTYEQYF.

The CDR3 sequence: CASSEASYNEQFF. J is TRBJ2-1 and V is TRBV25-1. CDR1 is MGHDK and CDR2 is SYGVNS in the germline V gene. The CDR3 is made up of 13 amino acids.